This T cell receptor (beta chain) appears in the sequencing data of a study of radiation and T cells in renal cell carcinoma. Study-wide points: Top tumor clonotypes rose in blood 2 weeks post-radiation, then contracted.

Germline lookup yields CDR1 LNHDA and CDR2 SQIVND (reference sequence). The CDR3 contains 15 residues. The V end lost 5 bases, the J end lost 0 bases, and 14 bases lay between the germline ends. The time point was: blood 4 weeks post-SBRT, at nephrectomy. Treatment specified: 15 Gy SBRT to primary tumor, nephrectomy 4 weeks later. Nephrectomy followed 15 Gy stereotactic body radiation by 4 weeks. Blood was sampled at baseline, 2 weeks and 4 weeks after SBRT. Assay used: immunoSEQ multiplex PCR; TCRdb lists only in-frame clones, some missing. The sample records 75,000 to 95,000 clones, around 85% being singletons. This clone was picked up a small number of times. The target antigen is unknown.

The chain has TRBV19 and TRBJ2-7; D may be TRBD1 or TRBD2 (5 bases each). The receptor's source is a man between 45 and 60 years old with renal cell carcinoma. Source: blood, taken from a patient whose treatment included radiotherapy and nephrectomy. The chain's CDR3 is CASSLGPRSSYEQYF. CDR3 sequence (DNA): TGTGCCAGTAGTTTGGGACCCCGGAGCTCCTACGAGCAGTACTTC.